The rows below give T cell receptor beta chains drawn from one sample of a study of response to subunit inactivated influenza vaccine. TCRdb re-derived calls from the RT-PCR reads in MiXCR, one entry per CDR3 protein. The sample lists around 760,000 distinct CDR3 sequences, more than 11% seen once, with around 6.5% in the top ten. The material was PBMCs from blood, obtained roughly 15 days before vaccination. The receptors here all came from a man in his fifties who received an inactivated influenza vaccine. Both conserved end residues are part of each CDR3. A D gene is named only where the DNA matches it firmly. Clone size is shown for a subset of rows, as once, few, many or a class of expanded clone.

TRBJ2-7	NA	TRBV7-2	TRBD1	TGTGCCAGCAGCTTAGAGCCCGGGACAGCCCTCTACGAGCAGTACTTC	CASSLEPGTALYEQYF
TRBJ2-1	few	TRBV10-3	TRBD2	TGTGCCATCACGGGGGAGGGGTCCAATGAGCAGTTCTTC	CAITGEGSNEQFF
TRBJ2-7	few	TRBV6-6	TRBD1	TGTGCCAGCAGTATGACAGGGGCCGAGCAGTACTTC	CASSMTGAEQYF
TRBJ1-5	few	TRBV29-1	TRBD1	TGCAGCGTTCGGGTGACAGGGAACAATCAGCCCCAGCATTTT	CSVRVTGNNQPQHF
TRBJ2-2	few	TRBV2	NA	TGTGCCAGCAGTATCCGATGGGGGACCGGGGAGCTCTTTTTT	CASSIRWGTGELFF
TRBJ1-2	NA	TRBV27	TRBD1	TGTGCCAGCAGTTTAAATCGGGACAGCAGCTATGGCTACACCTTC	CASSLNRDSSYGYTF
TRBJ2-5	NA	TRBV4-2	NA	TGTGCCAGCAGCCAAGAGTTCTTTTCTGAGACCCAGTACTTC	CASSQEFFSETQYF
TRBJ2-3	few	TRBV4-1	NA	TGCGCCAGCAGGAGAGGTGATAATCTGGATACGCAGTATTTT	CASRRGDNLDTQYF
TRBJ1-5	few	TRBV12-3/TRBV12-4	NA	TGTGCCAGCAGTTTAGACGGTAGGAACCAGCCCCAGCATTTT	CASSLDGRNQPQHF
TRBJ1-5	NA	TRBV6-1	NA	TGTGCCAGCAGTGAATCCCCCATTTCAACCCAGCATTTT	CASSESPISTQHF
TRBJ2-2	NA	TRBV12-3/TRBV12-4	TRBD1	TGTGCCAGCAGGGAGACAGGGGCAGTAATCGGGACCGGGGAGCTGTTTTTT	CASRETGAVIGTGELFF
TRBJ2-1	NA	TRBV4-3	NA	TGCGCCAGTTCTAGGGGGGACCTCTACAATGAGCAGTTCTTC	CASSRGDLYNEQFF
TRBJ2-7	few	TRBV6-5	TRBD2	TGTGCCAGCAGTTACTCGGGGAGGGCGCGGGAGCAGTACTTC	CASSYSGRAREQYF
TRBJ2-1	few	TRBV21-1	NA	TGTGCCAGCAGCAGGACCGCGGACCATGAGCAGTTCTTC	CASSRTADHEQFF
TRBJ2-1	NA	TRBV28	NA	TGTGCCAGCAGGAGCAGGGGGGGGTCCGAGCAGTTCTTC	CASRSRGGSEQFF
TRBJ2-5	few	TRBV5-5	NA	TGTGCCAGCAGCCCCCCGGGTGGGGCTCAGGAGACCCAGTACTTC	CASSPPGGAQETQYF
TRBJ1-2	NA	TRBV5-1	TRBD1	TGCGCCAGCAGCTATCCGGGACAGGGCTATGGCTACACCTTC	CASSYPGQGYGYTF
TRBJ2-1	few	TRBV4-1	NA	TGCGCCAGCAGCCAAGATGGCCACTCCTACAATGAGCAGTTCTTC	CASSQDGHSYNEQFF
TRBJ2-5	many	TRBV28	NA	TGTGCCAGCAGTACCCGAGACTATTCAAGGACCCAGTACTTC	CASSTRDYSRTQYF
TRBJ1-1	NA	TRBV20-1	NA	TGCAGTGCCCCGCGGGGGGGCCGGACTGAAGCTTTCTTT	CSAPRGGRTEAFF
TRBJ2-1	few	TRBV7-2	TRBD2	TGTGCCAGCAGCTTGACTAGCGGGAGGGCCTCTGAGCAGTTCTTC	CASSLTSGRASEQFF
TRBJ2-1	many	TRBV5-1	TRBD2	TGCGCCAGCCAAAGCGGGGGATCTCACAATGAGCAGTTCTTC	CASQSGGSHNEQFF
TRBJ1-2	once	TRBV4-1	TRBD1	TGCGCCAGCAGCCAACAGGGGGGGTATGGCTACACCTTC	CASSQQGGYGYTF
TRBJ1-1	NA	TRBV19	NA	TGTGCCAGTAGTGCACAGTCGAACACTGAAGCTTTCTTT	CASSAQSNTEAFF
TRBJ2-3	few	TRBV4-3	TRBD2	TGCGCCAGCAGCTCCGAGACTAGCGGGAGATTTGGCGGAGATACGCAGTATTTT	CASSSETSGRFGGDTQYF
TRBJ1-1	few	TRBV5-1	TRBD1	TGCGCCAGCAGCTTGGCTCCAGGGGGTGGAAACACTGAAGCTTTCTTT	CASSLAPGGGNTEAFF
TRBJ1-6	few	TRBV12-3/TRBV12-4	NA	TGTGCCAGCAGCCCGGGGGGGTCTTTACGATCACCCCTCCACTTT	CASSPGGSLRSPLHF
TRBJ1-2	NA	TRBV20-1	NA	TGCAGTGCTAGGATTGTTGAAAACTATGGCTACACCTTC	CSARIVENYGYTF
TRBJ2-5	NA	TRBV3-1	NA	TGTGCCAGCAGCCAAGTAGTCGAGACCCAGTACTTC	CASSQVVETQYF
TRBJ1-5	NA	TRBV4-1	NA	TGCGCCAGCAGCCAAGGTCACGGGTCGAGGATCACCAGCAATCAGCCCCAGCATTTT	CASSQGHGSRITSNQPQHF
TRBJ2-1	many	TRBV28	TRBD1	TGTGCCAGCAAACCCACAGGGGGCGCTTACAATGAGCAGTTCTTC	CASKPTGGAYNEQFF
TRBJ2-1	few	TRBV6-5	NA	TGTGCCAGCAGTTACTCGAGGTTCCGTAATGAGCAGTTCTTC	CASSYSRFRNEQFF
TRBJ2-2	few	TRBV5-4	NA	TGTGCCAGCAGCTTAGATCCGGGGGCGCGAGGGGAGCTGTTTTTT	CASSLDPGARGELFF
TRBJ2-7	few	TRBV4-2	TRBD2	TGTGCCAGCGGGCTAGCGGGGGGGCCGCAAGAGCAGTACTTC	CASGLAGGPQEQYF
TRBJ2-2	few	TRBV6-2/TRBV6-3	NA	TGTGCCAGCAGTTACTCTTGGTCCGGGGAGCTGTTTTTT	CASSYSWSGELFF
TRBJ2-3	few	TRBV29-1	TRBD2	TGCAGCGTTTCCGGGACTAGCGGCCGCACAGATACGCAGTATTTT	CSVSGTSGRTDTQYF
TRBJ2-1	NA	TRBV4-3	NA	TGCGCCAGCAGCCAAAAATTTACAGACTACAATGAGCAGTTCTTC	CASSQKFTDYNEQFF
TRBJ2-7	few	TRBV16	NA	TGTGCCAGCAGCCCCCAAGGGTATTCTGTAGTAAACGAGCAGTACTTC	CASSPQGYSVVNEQYF
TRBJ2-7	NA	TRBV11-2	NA	TGTGCCAGCAGCTCCACTATACTAGACTACGAGCAGTACTTC	CASSSTILDYEQYF
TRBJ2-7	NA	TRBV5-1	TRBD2	TGCGCCAGCAGCTTGGCCCGCGCTAGCGGGACCTACGAGCAGTACTTC	CASSLARASGTYEQYF
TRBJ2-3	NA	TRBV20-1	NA	TGCAGTGCTAGGATCCGCGGGTTTCGCACAGATACGCAGTATTTT	CSARIRGFRTDTQYF